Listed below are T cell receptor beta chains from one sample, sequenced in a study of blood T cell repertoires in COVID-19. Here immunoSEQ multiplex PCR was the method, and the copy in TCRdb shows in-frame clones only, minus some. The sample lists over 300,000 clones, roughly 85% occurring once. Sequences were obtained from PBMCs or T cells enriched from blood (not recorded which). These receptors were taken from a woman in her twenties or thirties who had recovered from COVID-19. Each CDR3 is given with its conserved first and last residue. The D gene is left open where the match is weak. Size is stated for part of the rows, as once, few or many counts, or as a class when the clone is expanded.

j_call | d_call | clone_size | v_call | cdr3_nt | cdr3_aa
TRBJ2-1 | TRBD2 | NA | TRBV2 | TGTGCCAGCACCCCGCGGGCTAGCGGGGGGGTAATGGGTCTTAATGAGCAGTTCTTC | CASTPRASGGVMGLNEQFF
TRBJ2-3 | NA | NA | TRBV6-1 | TGTGCCAGCAGTGAATTGAGGGGCACAGATACGCAGTATTTT | CASSELRGTDTQYF
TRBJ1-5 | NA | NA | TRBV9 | TGTGCCAGCAGCGAGACAGGACGAAATCAGCCCCAGCATTTT | CASSETGRNQPQHF
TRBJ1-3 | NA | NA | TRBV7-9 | TGTGCCAGCAGCTCAGGCGATAATTCTGGAAACACCATATATTTT | CASSSGDNSGNTIYF
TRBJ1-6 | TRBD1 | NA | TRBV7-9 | TGTGCCAGCAGCTTCTACGGACAGGGGATATCACCCCTCCACTTT | CASSFYGQGISPLHF
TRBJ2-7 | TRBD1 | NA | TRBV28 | TGTGCCAGCAGCCTGGGACAGGGTATCCCCTACGAGCAGTACTTC | CASSLGQGIPYEQYF
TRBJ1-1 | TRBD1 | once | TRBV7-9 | TGTGCCAGCAGCTCCTACAGGGGGGAAGCTTTCTTT | CASSSYRGEAFF
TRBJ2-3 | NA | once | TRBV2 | TGTGCCAGCAGTGAGTTCAACAATCCAGATACGCAGTATTTT | CASSEFNNPDTQYF
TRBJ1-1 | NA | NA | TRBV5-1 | TGCGCCAGCAGCTTATTTGTTGAGTCCACTGAAGCTTTCTTT | CASSLFVESTEAFF
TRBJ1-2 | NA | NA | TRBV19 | TGTGCCAGCAGCGGGACGGCAGCTAACTATGGCTACACCTTC | CASSGTAANYGYTF
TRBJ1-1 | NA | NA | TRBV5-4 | TGTGCCAGCAGCCTGGGAGGAATGAACACTGAAGCTTTCTTT | CASSLGGMNTEAFF
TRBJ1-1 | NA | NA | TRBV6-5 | TGTGCCAGCAAGGCAGGAATGAACACTGAAGCTTTCTTT | CASKAGMNTEAFF
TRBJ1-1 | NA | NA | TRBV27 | TGTGCCAGCAGTTTAATCCCATCGAACACTGAAGCTTTCTTT | CASSLIPSNTEAFF
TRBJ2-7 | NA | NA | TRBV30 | TGTGCCGCAGGGGCCTACGAGCAGTACTTC | CAAGAYEQYF
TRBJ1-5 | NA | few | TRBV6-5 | TGTGCCAGCAGTTACTCCGGACAGTCCAATCAGCCCCAGCATTTT | CASSYSGQSNQPQHF
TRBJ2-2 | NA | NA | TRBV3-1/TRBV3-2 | TGTGCCAGCAGCCAAGATCGGGTCACCGGGGAGCTGTTTTTT | CASSQDRVTGELFF